Listed here is a single T cell receptor beta chain. Its antigen remains unidentified. Base qualities were left out, and no much larger clone turns up one base away. The germline V gene provides CDR1 MGHRA and CDR2 YSYEKL. Deletion took 0 bases off V and 2 bases off J, with a span of 7 bases between the germline ends. The CDR3 spans 14 residues, from the cysteine through the phenylalanine. The entry retains the CDR3 DNA only, 42 bases that are in frame from base 1. The data derive from a study of shared clonotypes between healthy human individuals (TCRdb year 2020). Concerning the study at large: A few men and two women, aged 18 to 49 years, made up the cohort. Leukapheresis yielded between about 0.9 and 9.5 billion PBMCs per donor. To increase sequencing depth and limit assay-specific biases, different laboratories used diverse techniques to prepare libraries and sequence TCR repertoires. To estimate repertoire size and how much clonotypes are shared between individuals, the study performed deep sequencing of blood TCR repertoires from five healthy adults. For each donor, CD4 naive and CD4 memory were each run on three plates, CD8 naive on two plates, and CD8 memory on one plate. What the work shows at the level of the full study, not this receptor alone: Rarefaction of sorted-subset datasets indicated incomplete sequencing despite the large sequencing depth. Larger estimated clonotype richness was generally found for naive subsets than for memory subsets. Sampling was limited to blood, and TCR repertoires in tissue likely differ from TCR repertoires in blood. About 5% of naive CD4, roughly 3.6% of naive CD8, about 2.4% of memory CD4, and roughly 0.4% of memory CD8 clonotypes were shared across several donors. Pairwise subsampling led to the expectation that sequencing depth would affect the degree of clonotype sharing among donors. Compared with non-shared clonotypes, the clonotypes found in all four sorted-subset donors had higher generation probabilities. Because the study included a small number of donors, the genetic and exposure-history diversity represented was limited.

Using the deep immunoSEQ assay, TCR CDR3 regions were amplified from genomic DNA by multiplex PCR. For each cell subset, the extracted genomic DNA was distributed evenly across all wells of several immunoSEQ 96-well plates, and each plate served as one replicate. For sorted subsets, about 200 ng genomic DNA, equal to approximately 30,000 T cell genomes, was loaded into each replicate PCR. Purified libraries were measured with a Qubit 3.0 fluorometer, size-checked on a Bioanalyzer 2100, and measured again with the KAPA Library Quantification kit. Every immunoSEQ 96-well plate was sequenced on a dedicated single-read 150-cycle Illumina NextSeq 550 flow cell. In the source study's methods: The immunoSEQ output contained only junctional sequences without quality scores, so filtering could not match that applied to full-length reads. Sequences were annotated with PyIR, a Python wrapper for IgBLAST v1.9, and V/J genes and CDR3 were assigned using IMGT germline references. Reads were filtered out if the reads had weak V/J assignments (E-value above 1e-6), no CDR3, stop codons, out-of-frame junctions, or ambiguous translated residues. V3J clonotypes were defined as sequences sharing the same inferred V gene, J gene, and CDR3 amino acid sequence. Percentage overlap between repertoires was calculated by dividing the number of shared unique clonotypes by the size of the smaller repertoire. Repertoire richness was assessed with RTK rarefaction, the Chao1 estimator, and Recon v2.1 estimates of unobserved clonotypes. For all TCRbeta clonotypes obtained by the gDNA method from a handful of donors, generation probabilities were computed with OLGA. The table comes from immuneACCESS by way of TCRdb, which keeps in-frame sequences with V and J called. Part of the clones is missing from these tables; in studies checked, under half for an unresolved V gene and the rest for unknown reasons. V and J calls and clone size are as listed in that table; D and trimming were resolved from the DNA. The sample table holds around 600,000 clones, of which around 96% were seen once. The ten most abundant clones make up about 0.11% of the sample.

CD8 naive samples consisted of CD45RO-negative cells that were positively selected for CCR7, yielding a CD45RA+CCR7+ population without TemRA cells. Healthy HIV-negative adults with no recently reported acute infections or vaccinations were included as donors. Every donor was a Caucasian adult residing in Nashville, Tennessee, USA. After blood collection by leukapheresis, PBMCs were isolated using Ficoll-Histopaque density gradient centrifugation and then cryopreserved in the vapor phase of liquid nitrogen. Purity and quantity of every magnetically sorted T cell population were checked by analytical flow cytometry. Genomic DNA was isolated from each sorted fraction and quantified by UV absorbance on a Nanodrop 2000c.

Sequenced: naive CD8+ T cells sorted from blood. Per the publication, the cell subset or site label means: CD45RA+CCR7+. The rearrangement joined TRBV4-1 to TRBJ1-2, with no confidently assigned D gene. The TCR originated in a woman younger than 45 in good health. The encoded CDR3 is CASSQDLGNYGYTF. DNA sequence: TGCGCCAGCAGCCAAGATTTAGGGAACTATGGCTACACCTTC.